This T cell receptor beta chain was found in a study of post-analysis software for immune sequencing data (dated by TCRdb to between 2015 and 2016). Describing the broader study: The recorded disease courses included relapsing-remitting, secondary progressive and progressive-relapsing multiple sclerosis, and some patients had no subtype annotation. Patient repertoires were compared against 11 previously published healthy control repertoires from donors aged about 6 to 26 years. A subset of samples was prepared in parallel using single-end sample barcoding, then pooled and co-amplified after Illumina adapter ligation.

Ends trimmed: V by 5 bases, J by 6 bases; bases unmatched to a gene: 7. The CDR3 spans 15 residues, from the cysteine through the phenylalanine. The read is trimmed to its CDR3 DNA, 45 bases read in frame from base 1. From the germline V gene, CDR1 is MNHEY and CDR2 is SVGAGI. Library preparation employed PCR. Sequenced on an Illumina HiSeq 2500. Unique molecular identifiers were incorporated into TCR beta cDNA libraries to reduce PCR and sequencing biases. Every 1 to 10 million input T cells yielded 500,000 or so cDNA molecules, meaning each molecule approximated one T cell. The same protocol used for the earlier healthy control dataset was applied to prepare and sequence the patient libraries. Within a given batch, samples were prepared together, multiplexed and sequenced on the same HiSeq lane. From the authors' description of their analysis: MIGEC was used to process the raw barcoded reads, and molecular identifier groups with only a single read were discarded before consensus assembly and CDR3 extraction. Clonotype tables were post-analysed with VDJtools, normalizing diversity by down-sampling all datasets to the smallest sample size. In repertoire overlap clustering, CDR3 amino acid sequences, but not nucleotide sequences, were matched to correct batch-related cross-sample contamination. TCRdb trimmed the raw reads at Q25, called clones with MiXCR and kept productive beta chains. Here each entry gathers all rows of one CDR3 protein and keeps the most common genes and DNA. TCRdb, not the authors, supplied the V and J calls. The sample table contains around 710,000 distinct CDR3 sequences; only one count was recorded for under 60% of them. Around 4.7% of the sample is in the top ten clones.

As to this clonotype: Its antigen is unknown. Per-base quality was not reported, and no clone a single base away is much larger than it.

To demonstrate the VDJtools post-analysis software, the study profiled TCR beta repertoires from the peripheral blood of under 15 young patients with multiple sclerosis. The multiple sclerosis patients were children and adolescents ranging in age from roughly 6 to 15 years. On the study overall, not on this receptor specifically: Compared with controls, multiple sclerosis patients had significantly lower normalized Chao1 diversity, a finding suggesting substantial peripheral T-cell clonal expansion. Patients showed significantly higher frequencies than controls for a handful of TRBV segments, among them TRBV5-6, TRBV5-1 and TRBV20-1. The control group was slightly older than the multiple sclerosis patient group. Direct clustering with F measure revealed strong co-clustering of samples prepared in the same batch, which led to a batch-effect correction.

The sample comprised blood. The receptor chain draws on TRBV6-5 and TRBJ2-2, and 9 junction bases match TRBD1. This TCR was recovered from a girl between 10 and 17 years old with multiple sclerosis. The CDR3 reads as follows: CASSPRTGAAGELFF. The DNA sequence is given as TGTGCCAGCAGTCCAAGGACAGGGGCCGCCGGGGAGCTGTTTTTT.